The present T cell receptor beta chain was sequenced within a study of beta chain features in type 1 diabetes. Whole-study context: The patient and healthy donor groups were comparable for age, gender and cell yields. Regarding the study as a whole: PCR might favor shorter templates, equally in patients and controls. Type 1 diabetes patients had TCRB CDR3s that were shorter (moderately but significantly so) in all four CD4+ subsets. Whether HLA type affects TCRB rearrangement stayed undetermined in the present work.

Expressed TCRB transcripts were sequenced because the entire RNA isolate underwent reverse transcription. Profiling relied on immunoSEQ multiplex PCR, and the TCRdb table lists in-frame clones only, not all of them. The sample shows under 130,000 clones, under 30% of them seen only once. This CDR3 spans 12 amino acids. V gave up 0 bases and J gave up 6 bases, with 5 bases separating them. The germline V gene has CDR1 SGHDT and CDR2 YYEEEE. In the case of this clone: Its target is unknown.

The chain joins TRBV5-6 to TRBJ2-3; D not certain. The source of this sequence is a woman between 18 and 29 years old with type 1 diabetes. Source material: central memory CD4+ T cells from blood. CDR3 DNA: TGTGCCAGCAGCTTGGCAGCGGATACGCAGTATTTT. Translated, it gives CASSLAADTQYF.